This T cell receptor beta chain was recorded in a study of cytomegalovirus exposure and HLA in healthy donors. Vbeta (60) and Jbeta (13) primers were used in the PCR. Some clones are missing from TCRdb's copy, which holds only in-frame ones; the method was immunoSEQ multiplex PCR. Of around 140,000 clones listed, approximately 80% are singletons. Study observations and caveats: According to the study, 180 or so TCR beta chains were cytomegalovirus-associated. In a later analysis, donors in an Asian-associated ancestry cluster reportedly had fewer N-insertions in productive TCRs than the cohort mean.

With respect to this clone: Its cognate antigen is unknown.

Donors in the study were healthy people who gave bone marrow. The donors, nominally healthy at sampling, likely had unrecorded immune exposures. Germline loops: CDR1 SGHVS, CDR2 FNYEAQ. V dropped 5 bases and J dropped 4; count of bases not matched to a gene: 4. This CDR3 region has 16 residues. This chain connects TRBV7-6 to TRBJ2-5; 16 bases line up with TRBD2. The sequenced sample consisted of PBMCs. The receptor comes from a woman younger than 35 in good health and CMV-seronegative. CDR3 coding DNA: TGTGCCAGCAGCCTTGGGACTAGCGGGAGGGGAGAGACCCAGTACTTC. It encodes CASSLGTSGRGETQYF.